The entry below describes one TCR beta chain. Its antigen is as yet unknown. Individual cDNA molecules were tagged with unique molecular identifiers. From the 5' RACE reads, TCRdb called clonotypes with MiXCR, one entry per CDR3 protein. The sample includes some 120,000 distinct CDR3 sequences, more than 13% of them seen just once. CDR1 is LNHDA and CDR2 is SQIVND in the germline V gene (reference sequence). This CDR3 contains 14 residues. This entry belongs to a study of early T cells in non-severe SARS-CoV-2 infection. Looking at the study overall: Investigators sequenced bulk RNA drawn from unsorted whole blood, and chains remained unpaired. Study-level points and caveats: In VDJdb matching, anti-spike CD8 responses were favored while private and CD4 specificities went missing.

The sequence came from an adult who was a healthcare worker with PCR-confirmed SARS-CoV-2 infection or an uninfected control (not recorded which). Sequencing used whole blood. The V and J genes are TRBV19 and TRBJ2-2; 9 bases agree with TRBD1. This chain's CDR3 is CASDRGLNTGELFF. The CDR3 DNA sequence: TGTGCTTCGGACAGGGGCCTTAACACCGGGGAGCTGTTTTTT.